This T cell receptor (beta chain) was recovered during a study of T cell repertoires in cytomegalovirus infection. MiXCR, applied by TCRdb to the reads, yields one record per CDR3 protein. The sample lists 290,000 or so distinct CDR3 sequences; about 25% were seen once. After removal of 3 bases from V and 5 bases from J, the junction contained 9 bases not matched to a gene. Germline CDR1 LNHDA, CDR2 SQIVND (reference sequence). This CDR3 has 16 residues. For this clonotype: Its antigen is as yet unknown.

Overall study findings and caveats: The ex vivo response was dominated by HLA-C-restricted CMV-specific TCR beta clonotypes. The cumulative frequency of public TCR beta families distinguished individuals who carried CMV together with the relevant HLA.

This TCR was recovered from a human donor in good health (CMV status not recorded). Some clones in this sample may be carry-over from other donors' samples. V usage is TRBV19 and J usage is TRBJ2-2; 7 bases align to TRBD2. Sequencing input: PBMCs. In DNA, the CDR3 is TGTGCCAGTAGTATTGTTGGGAGGGCCGGAACCGGGGAGCTGTTTTTT. Its translation is CASSIVGRAGTGELFF.